This T cell receptor beta chain was recovered during a study of T cell repertoires in cytomegalovirus infection. Looking at the study overall: TCR beta signatures that were public indicated CMV infection and matching HLA type. Study-wide points: CMV-specific HLA-C-restricted TCR beta clonotypes dominated the ex vivo response.

Between the trimmed V and J ends, which lost 3 bases and 2 bases, there was a span of 8 bases. The germline V gene encodes CDR1 SEHNR and CDR2 FQNEAQ (reference sequence). The CDR3 is 15 amino acids. TCRdb itself ran the reads through MiXCR, one entry per CDR3 protein. The sample carries 200,000 to 250,000 distinct CDR3 sequences, about 40% recorded once. Points on this clonotype: Its antigen remains unidentified.

Source: CD8+ T cells from cultured PBMCs, taken from culture after CMV antigen stimulation. The sequence derives from a human donor in good health (CMV status not recorded). Some clones in this sample may be carry-over from other donors' samples. The chain has TRBV7-9 and TRBJ2-6, with D possibly matching TRBD2 (6 bases). CDR3 region: CASSLWEAGANVLTF. DNA for the CDR3: TGTGCCAGCAGCTTGTGGGAGGCTGGGGCCAACGTCCTGACTTTC.